The rows below give T cell receptor beta chains drawn from one sample of a study of regulatory T cells in long-lasting Graves disease. A single record per CDR3 protein comes from TCRdb applying MiXCR to the multiplex PCR reads. The sample has roughly 500,000 distinct CDR3 sequences, less than 25% seen once. The source was peripheral blood mononuclear cells (PBMCs), collected when the disease was refractory, from a patient treated with antithyroid drugs. The receptors here all came from a female donor with Graves disease. Both conserved end residues are trimmed from each CDR3. Each record gives: J gene, D gene, V gene, CDR3 protein. The D gene is left open where the match is weak.

TRBJ2-3 | TRBD1 | TRBV19 | ASSGAGTGGTDTQY
TRBJ2-2 | - | TRBV12-3/TRBV12-4 | ASSPQTNTGELF
TRBJ1-4 | - | TRBV7-9 | ASSFGGGEKLF
TRBJ2-5 | - | TRBV20-1 | SATGFQETQY
TRBJ1-3 | - | TRBV28 | ASSLTDAGNTIY
TRBJ1-1 | - | TRBV7-9 | ASRPGGSEAF
TRBJ1-5 | - | TRBV6-2/TRBV6-3 | ASSYRARGQPQH
TRBJ1-1 | - | TRBV6-1 | ASKFGANTEAF
TRBJ2-5 | TRBD1 | TRBV29-1 | SVAQGEETQY
TRBJ1-3 | - | TRBV27 | ASSSHGRGDTIY
TRBJ2-5 | TRBD2 | TRBV6-1 | ASRVPIGLAGGQETQY
TRBJ2-1 | TRBD1 | TRBV30 | AWSHGTGGSEQF